This entry is about one T cell receptor (beta chain). TCRdb keeps only in-frame clones here, not all; method: immunoSEQ multiplex PCR. The sample lists around 140,000 clones, over 75% occurring once. This sample is drawn from a study of T cell responses to AZD1222 COVID-19 vaccine. Germline lookup yields CDR1 KGHDR and CDR2 SFDVKD. The CDR3 extends over 13 amino acids. V was clipped by 7 bases and J by 6 bases; unmatched bases: 4. This TCR came from an adult who received the MenACWY meningococcal vaccine as a control. The sample was peripheral blood, taken 28 days after the second dose of the MenACWY control vaccine. This chain uses TRBV24-1 with TRBJ2-2; 7 nucleotides line up with TRBD1. The CDR3 sequence is CATRATGSGELFF. The DNA for the CDR3 is TGTGCCACCAGGGCGACAGGGTCCGGGGAGCTGTTTTTT.